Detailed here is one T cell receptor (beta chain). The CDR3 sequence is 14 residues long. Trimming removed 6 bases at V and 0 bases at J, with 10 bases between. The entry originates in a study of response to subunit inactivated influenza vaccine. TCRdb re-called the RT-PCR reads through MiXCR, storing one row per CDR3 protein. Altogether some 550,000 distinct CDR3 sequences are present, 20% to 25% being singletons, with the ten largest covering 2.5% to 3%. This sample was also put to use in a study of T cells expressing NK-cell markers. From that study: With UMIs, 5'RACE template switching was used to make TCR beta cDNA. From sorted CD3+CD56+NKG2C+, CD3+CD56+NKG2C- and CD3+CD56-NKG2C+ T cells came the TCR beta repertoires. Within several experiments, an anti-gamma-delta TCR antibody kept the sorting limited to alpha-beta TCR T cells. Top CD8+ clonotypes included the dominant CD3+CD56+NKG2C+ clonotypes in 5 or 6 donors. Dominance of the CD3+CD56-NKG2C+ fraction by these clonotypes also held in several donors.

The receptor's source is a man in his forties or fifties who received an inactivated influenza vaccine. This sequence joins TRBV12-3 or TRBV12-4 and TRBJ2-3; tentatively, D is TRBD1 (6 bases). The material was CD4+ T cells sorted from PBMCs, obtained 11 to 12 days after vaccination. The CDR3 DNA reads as TGTGCCAGCAGAAACAGGGTCAGCACAGATACGCAGTATTTT. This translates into CASRNRVSTDTQYF.